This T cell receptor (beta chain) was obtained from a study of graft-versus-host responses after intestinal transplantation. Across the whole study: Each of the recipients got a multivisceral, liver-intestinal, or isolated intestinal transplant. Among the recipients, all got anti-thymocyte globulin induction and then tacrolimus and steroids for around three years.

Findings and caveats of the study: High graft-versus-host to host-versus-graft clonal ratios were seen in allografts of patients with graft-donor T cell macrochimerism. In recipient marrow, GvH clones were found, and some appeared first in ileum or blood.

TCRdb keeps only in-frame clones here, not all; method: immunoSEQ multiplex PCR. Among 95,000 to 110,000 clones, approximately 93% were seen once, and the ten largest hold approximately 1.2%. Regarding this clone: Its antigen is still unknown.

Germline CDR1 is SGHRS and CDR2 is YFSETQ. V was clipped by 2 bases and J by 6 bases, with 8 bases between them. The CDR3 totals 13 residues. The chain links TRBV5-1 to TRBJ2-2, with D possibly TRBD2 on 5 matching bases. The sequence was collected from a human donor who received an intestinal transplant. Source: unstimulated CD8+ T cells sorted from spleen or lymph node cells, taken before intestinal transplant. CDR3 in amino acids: CASSLDGAGELFF. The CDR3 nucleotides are TGCGCCAGCAGCTTAGACGGGGCCGGGGAGCTGTTTTTT.